A single sample gave rise to the 14 T cell receptor beta chains below, sequenced in a study of blood T cells in healthy people across ages. Using a J-beta primer mix together with a sample-barcoded 5' primer, a second PCR was run for roughly 6 to 12 cycles. TCRdb re-derived calls from the 5' RACE reads in MiXCR, one entry per CDR3 protein. In the table there are about 720,000 distinct CDR3 sequences, 25% of which are singletons. These same data were also listed under a study on T cells of mothers and their children.

Material for sequencing was blood. These receptors all stem from a boy aged 10-17 years in good health.

Only a few counts were recorded for this clonotype. This chain connects TRBV7-9 to TRBJ2-2; 7 bases fit TRBD2. The CDR3 has 18 amino acids. Unmatched junction bases numbered 13, after V lost 4 bases and J lost 2 bases. Germline-derived CDR1 and CDR2 are SEHNR and FQNEAQ (reference sequence). The CDR3 DNA reads TGTGCCAGCAGCTCACTAGCGCGAGGACTGCCAAACACCGGGGAGCTGTTTTTT. This gives the protein CASSSLARGLPNTGELFF. Full variable domain (remainder filled in from reference TRBV7-9 and TRBJ2-2): DTGVSQNPRHKITKRGQNVTFRCDPISEHNRLYWYRQTLGQGPEFLTYFQNEAQLEKSRLLSDRFSAERPKGSFSTLEIQRTEQGDSAMYLCASSSLARGLPNTGELFFGEGSRLTVL.

This rearrangement joins TRBV12-3 or TRBV12-4 to TRBJ1-2; D not resolved. The CDR3 consists of 15 residues. Trimming stripped 3 bases from V and 0 bases from J, with 11 bases between. The CDR3 is CASSFGRATNYGYTF. In DNA form, the CDR3 reads TGTGCCAGCAGTTTCGGCAGAGCTACTAACTATGGCTACACCTTC.

This clonotype was seen at least ten times. This sequence joins TRBV29-1 and TRBJ2-1; 8 bases are a match to TRBD2. In germline, CDR1 is SQVTM, CDR2 ANQGSEA. This CDR3 has 13 residues. V lost 4 bases to trimming and J lost 9 bases; unmatched junction nucleotides: 8. CDR3 amino acids: CSVVRREVGEQFF. As DNA, the CDR3 is TGCAGCGTTGTTAGGCGGGAGGTCGGTGAGCAGTTCTTC.

This chain links TRBV28 with TRBJ2-7; TRBD1 matches 11 bases. The CDR3 length is 16 residues. V lost 10 bases and J lost 0; bases outside the gene matches: 11. The V gene's germline CDR1 is MDHEN and CDR2 SYDVKM. CDR3 DNA sequence: TGTGCCACGTCCGGGACAGGGGGTTACCGCTCCTACGAGCAGTACTTC. Its translation: CATSGTGGYRSYEQYF.

This chain links TRBV7-2 with TRBJ2-1; 8 positions agree with TRBD1. The J call may be in error: the DNA end matches TRBJ2-5 better. Germline lookup yields CDR1 SGHTA and CDR2 FQGNSA. The CDR3 loop spans 19 amino acids. The CDR3 DNA is TGTGCCAGCAGCTTAGCGGAACCGGGACAGGCACTACTTCAAGAGACCCAGTACTTC. Amino acids: CASSLAEPGQALLQETQYF.

A few counts support this clonotype. The V and J genes are TRBV2 and TRBJ1-2; D uncertain. The V gene's germline CDR1 is SNHLY and CDR2 FYNNEI. V was trimmed by 3 bases and J by 4 bases, leaving 12 bases between them. This CDR3 has 14 residues. The CDR3 bases are TGTGCCAGCAGTGATGATCAGACTCTCTATGGCTACACCTTC. Translating it yields CASSDDQTLYGYTF.

This clonotype was seen more than once but under ten times. The genes are TRBV5-1 and TRBJ2-7; D is perhaps TRBD1 (6 bases). V was trimmed by 5 bases and J by 2 bases, leaving 17 bases between them. CDR3 length: 15 amino acids. Germline assignment: CDR1 SGHRS and CDR2 YFSETQ. The CDR3 DNA reads as TGCGCCAGCAGTCTAACCGGGACAACACCCTACGAGCAGTACTTC. Protein: CASSLTGTTPYEQYF.

The rearrangement joins TRBV24-1 to TRBJ1-1; D uncertain. The CDR3 has 13 residues. Germline loops: CDR1 KGHDR, CDR2 SFDVKD. V gave up 7 bases and J gave up 1 base, with 9 bases separating them. CDR3 DNA: TGTGCCACCAGGGCGACGGAGAACACTGAAGCTTTCTTT. Encoded protein: CATRATENTEAFF.

V usage is TRBV7-9 and J usage is TRBJ1-4; D not certain. The germline gives CDR1 SEHNR, CDR2 FQNEAQ (reference sequence). The CDR3 is 12 residues long. The V gene lost 8 bases and the J gene lost 8 bases, with 12 bases spanning the gap. CDR3 in amino acids: CASGSPSEKLFF. In DNA form, the CDR3 reads TGTGCCAGCGGCTCTCCCTCCGAAAAACTGTTTTTT.

This rearrangement joins TRBV7-2 to TRBJ2-1; D remains ambiguous. The CDR3 consists of 13 residues. Germline assignment: CDR1 SGHTA and CDR2 FQGNSA. The V and J ends lost 5 bases and 7 bases respectively, with 12 bases between them. The CDR3 spells CASSHPRYNEQFF. In DNA form, the CDR3 reads TGTGCCAGCAGCCATCCTAGGTATAATGAGCAGTTCTTC.

This clonotype was observed at least ten times. The rearrangement uses TRBV10-3 and TRBJ2-7, with D tentatively TRBD1 (5 bases). The CDR3 is 12 amino acids. V lost 8 bases, J lost 6 bases, and 14 bases lay in between. Germline lookup yields CDR1 ENHRY and CDR2 SYGVKD. The CDR3 region is CAIGQGSSEQYF. The CDR3, as DNA: TGTGCCATCGGGCAGGGCTCTTCCGAGCAGTACTTC.

This clonotype has just a few counts. The chain combines TRBV27 with TRBJ2-3; 7 nucleotides agree with TRBD2. The CDR3 has 15 amino acids. CDR1 is MNHEY and CDR2 is SMNVEV in the germline V gene (reference sequence). Trimming at V came to 2 bases and at J to 2 bases, leaving 4 bases not matched to a gene. CDR3 sequence: CASSLMGRDTDTQYF. DNA for the CDR3: TGTGCCAGCAGTTTAATGGGGAGGGACACAGATACGCAGTATTTT.

In this sample, this clonotype turned up a few times. J is TRBJ2-7 and V is TRBV5-1, with D possibly being TRBD2 (5 bases). V lost 0 bases and J 7 bases, leaving 11 bases between the germline ends. The germline CDR1 and CDR2 sequences are SGHRS and YFSETQ. This CDR3 contains 13 residues. CDR3 in amino acids: CASSLGNGEEQYF. CDR3 in DNA: TGCGCCAGCAGCTTGGGCAACGGGGAGGAGCAGTACTTC.

This clonotype occurred a few times. The rearrangement joins TRBV7-2 to TRBJ2-5, with D possibly matching TRBD1 (5 bases). Near its end, the DNA agrees better with TRBJ2-1, so the J call may be wrong. CDR1 is SGHTA and CDR2 is FQGNSA in the germline V gene. The CDR3 is made up of 16 amino acids. The CDR3: CASSLEGWGGYNEQFF. The DNA of the CDR3 is TGTGCCAGCAGCTTAGAGGGCTGGGGCGGTTACAATGAGCAGTTCTTC.